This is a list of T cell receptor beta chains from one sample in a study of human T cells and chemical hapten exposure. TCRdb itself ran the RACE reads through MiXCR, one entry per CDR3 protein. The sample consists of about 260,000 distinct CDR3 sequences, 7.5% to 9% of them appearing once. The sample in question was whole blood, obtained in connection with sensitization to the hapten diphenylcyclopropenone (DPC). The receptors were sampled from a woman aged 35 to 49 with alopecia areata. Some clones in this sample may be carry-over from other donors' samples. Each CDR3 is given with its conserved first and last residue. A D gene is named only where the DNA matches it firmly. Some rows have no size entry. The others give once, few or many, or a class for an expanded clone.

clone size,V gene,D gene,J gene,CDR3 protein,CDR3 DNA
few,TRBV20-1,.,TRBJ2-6,CSAREHSGANVLTF,TGCAGTGCTCGGGAACACTCTGGGGCCAACGTCCTGACTTTC
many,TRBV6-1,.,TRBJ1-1,CASSETGNTEAFF,TGTGCCAGCAGTGAGACAGGGAACACTGAAGCTTTCTTT
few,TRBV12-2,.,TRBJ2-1,CASRLGGSSGLGMRRNEQFF,TGTGCAAGTCGCTTAGGGGGTTCTAGCGGGCTAGGCATGAGAAGGAATGAGCAGTTCTTC
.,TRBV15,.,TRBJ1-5,CATSRDRTGNQPQHF,TGTGCCACCAGCAGAGATCGCACAGGCAATCAGCCCCAGCATTTT
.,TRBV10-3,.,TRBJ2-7,CAIRPGSNQGEQYF,TGTGCCATCAGACCGGGATCCAACCAGGGGGAGCAGTACTTC
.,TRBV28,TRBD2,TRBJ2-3,CVSSPGLAGGSPSQYF,TGTGTCAGCAGCCCCGGACTAGCGGGAGGTTCCCCTTCGCAGTATTTT
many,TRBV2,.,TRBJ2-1,CASSGRSLEFNEQFF,TGTGCCAGCAGTGGACGTTCTCTGGAATTCAATGAGCAGTTCTTC
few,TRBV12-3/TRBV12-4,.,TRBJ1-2,CASSDRYGYYTF,TGTGCCAGCAGTGACCGCTACGGTTACTACACCTTC
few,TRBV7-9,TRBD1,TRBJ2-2,CASRTTGGSGELFF,TGTGCCAGCAGGACGACAGGGGGCTCCGGGGAGCTGTTTTTT
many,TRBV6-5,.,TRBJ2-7,CASGEVREQYF,TGTGCCAGCGGGGAGGTGCGCGAGCAGTACTTC
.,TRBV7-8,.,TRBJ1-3,CASSLNPGHLGNTIYF,TGTGCCAGCAGCTTAAATCCTGGGCATCTTGGAAACACCATATATTTT
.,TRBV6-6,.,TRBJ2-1,CASSRGPRPFF,TGTGCCAGCAGCCGAGGACCCCGCCCCTTCTTC
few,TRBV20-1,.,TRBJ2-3,CSAAPPGRPTQYF,TGCAGTGCTGCGCCTCCAGGCAGACCGACGCAGTATTTT
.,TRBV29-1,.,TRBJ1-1,CSAWDTEAFF,TGCAGCGCCTGGGACACTGAAGCTTTCTTT
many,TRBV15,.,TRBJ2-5,CATSRDGGGGETQYF,TGTGCCACCAGCAGAGATGGAGGAGGTGGAGAGACCCAGTACTTC
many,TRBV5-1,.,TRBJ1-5,CASSPGARGRAGQPQHF,TGCGCCAGCAGCCCCGGGGCCCGTGGGCGGGCAGGTCAGCCCCAGCATTTT
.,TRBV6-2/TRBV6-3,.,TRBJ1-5,CASRSHREANQPQHF,TGTGCCAGCAGGTCTCACAGGGAGGCCAATCAGCCCCAGCATTTT
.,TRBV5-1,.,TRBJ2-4,CALTAPLAKNIQYF,TGCGCCCTTACGGCTCCGTTAGCCAAAAACATTCAGTACTTC
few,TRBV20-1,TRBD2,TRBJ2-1,CSATASGTYNEQFF,TGCAGTGCCACCGCTAGCGGAACCTACAATGAGCAGTTCTTC
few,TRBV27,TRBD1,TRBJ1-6,CASTIGGQHNSPLHF,TGTGCCAGCACCATAGGGGGCCAGCATAATTCACCCCTCCACTTT
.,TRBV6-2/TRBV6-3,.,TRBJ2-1,CASSTPGTGQFF,TGTGCCAGCAGTACGCCGGGAACGGGGCAGTTCTTC
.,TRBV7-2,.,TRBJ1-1,CASSLGGIVGEAFF,TGTGCCAGCAGCTTAGGAGGTATTGTAGGTGAAGCTTTCTTT
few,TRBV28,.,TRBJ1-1,CASSLSRGNTEAFF,TGTGCCAGCAGTTTGTCAAGGGGGAACACTGAAGCTTTCTTT
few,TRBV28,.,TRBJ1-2,CASSHDRDTYGYTF,TGTGCCAGCAGTCACGACCGGGATACTTATGGCTACACCTTC